The next 13 T cell receptor beta chains were all read from a single sample in a study of CD8+CD57+ T cells in acquired aplastic anemia. The authors sequenced patients whose flow cytometry had shown CD8+CD57+ cell expansion. The template used for profiling TCR beta VDJ and CDR3 was genomic DNA. Using its own MiXCR run on the reads, TCRdb lists one record per CDR3 protein. The repertoire holds 200,000 or so distinct CDR3 sequences, with about half as singletons. The sample was sorted CD4+, CD8+, or CD8+CD57+ T cells (not recorded which) from PBMCs. These receptors were collected from a human donor with aplastic anemia.

V is TRBV25-1 and J is TRBJ1-2, with a tentative D call TRBD1 (6 bases). Germline assignment: CDR1 MGHDK and CDR2 SYGVNS. The CDR3 is 15 residues long. V was pared by 2 bases and J by 7 bases, with 17 bases between. This CDR3 is CASSEAKQGLGGYTF. CDR3 nucleotide sequence: TGTGCCAGCAGTGAAGCTAAACAGGGTTTGGGTGGCTACACCTTC.

The chain carries TRBV2 and TRBJ1-2; D remains ambiguous. The germline V gene has CDR1 SNHLY and CDR2 FYNNEI. The CDR3 runs 16 residues. V was cut by 2 bases and J by 3 bases, with 16 bases left in between. The CDR3 here is CASSEKKNSYYYGYTF. CDR3 sequence (DNA): TGTGCCAGCAGTGAAAAGAAGAACAGCTATTACTATGGCTACACCTTC.

This clonotype was seen at least ten times. The chain carries TRBV6-1 and TRBJ2-7; D is perhaps TRBD1 (5 bases). The CDR3 is made up of 14 amino acids. The germline gives CDR1 MNHNS, CDR2 SASEGT. Trimming took 0 bases from V and 5 from J, leaving 11 bases between them. The CDR3 here is CASSEATDDHEQYF. Here the CDR3 DNA reads TGTGCCAGCAGTGAAGCGACAGACGACCACGAGCAGTACTTC.

The J gene is TRBJ2-4, the V gene TRBV28; D possibly uses TRBD1 or TRBD2 (6 bases each). Germline V CDR1 and CDR2: MDHEN, SYDVKM. This CDR3 is built from 13 residues. In nucleotides, the CDR3 is TGTGCGGGCGGGGACATAGCCAAAAACATTCAGTACTTC. It encodes CAGGDIAKNIQYF.

The chain recombines TRBV7-2 with TRBJ2-6, with D unresolved. Germline CDR1 reads SGHTA; CDR2 reads FQGNSA. Trimming removed 1 base at V and 6 bases at J, with 4 bases between. The CDR3 sequence is 13 residues long. The CDR3 loop is CASSLVQANVLTF. The CDR3 bases are TGTGCCAGCAGCTTAGTGCAGGCCAACGTCCTGACTTTC.

The rearrangement joins TRBV7-3 to TRBJ2-2; possibly TRBD1 or TRBD2 for D (6 bases each). The CDR3 consists of 16 residues. Germline loops: CDR1 SGHTA, CDR2 FQGTGA. Deletions cut 1 base from V and 4 bases from J, with 13 bases between. The CDR3 region has the DNA TGTGCCAGCAGCTTAAATGGGGGGCGAATCACCGGGGAGCTGTTTTTT. Its protein product is CASSLNGGRITGELFF.

The chain uses TRBV12-3 or TRBV12-4 and TRBJ2-3; 12 nucleotides line up with TRBD2. The V segment lost 4 bases and the J segment 3 bases; nucleotides outside the gene matches: 5. The CDR3 runs to 16 residues. CDR3 in DNA: TGTGCCAGCAGTTCTACTAGCGGGGGGTCTACAGATACGCAGTATTTT. Amino acid sequence: CASSSTSGGSTDTQYF.

The table lists this clonotype with a few counts. The junction departs from germline at one end; a sequencing error may be responsible. The chain carries TRBV20-1 and TRBJ1-6; 9 bases line up with TRBD1. Germline V gives CDR1 DFQATT, CDR2 SNEGSKA (reference sequence). This CDR3 has 17 amino acids. The CDR3 nucleotides are TGCAGTGCTAGAGAACTCCGGGACAGGGCCTATAGTTCACCCCTCCACTTT. This sequence encodes CSARELRDRAYSSPLHF.

The V gene is TRBV18, the J gene TRBJ2-7, with a weak D call TRBD2 (5 bases). Germline V gene sequence: CDR1 KGHSH, CDR2 LQKENI. The CDR3 totals 14 residues. The ends were cut back, 2 bases at V and 6 bases at J, with 14 bases in the middle. The CDR3: CASSPSGNELEQYF. The CDR3 DNA reads TGTGCCAGCTCACCATCGGGGAATGAACTCGAGCAGTACTTC. The variable domain in full, completed from reference TRBV18 and TRBJ2-7, reads NAGVMQNPRHLVRRRGQEARLRCSPMKGHSHVYWYRQLPEEGLKFMVYLQKENIIDESGMPKERFSAEFPKEGPSILRIQQVVRGDSAAYFCASSPSGNELEQYFGPGTRLTVT.

There are many counts of this clonotype. This chain uses TRBV7-9 with TRBJ1-1; a weak D match, TRBD1 (5 bases). CDR1 is SEHNR and CDR2 is FQNEAQ in the germline V gene (reference sequence). V shed 1 base and J shed 1 base, with 10 bases lying between them. This CDR3 region has 15 residues. The CDR3 DNA follows: TGTGCCAGCAGCTTAGGGGGGGGTCCGAACACTGAAGCTTTCTTT. Translated, it gives CASSLGGGPNTEAFF.

This clonotype was observed many times. The chain uses TRBV2 and TRBJ2-7; a weak D match, TRBD2 (5 bases). The CDR3 covers 15 residues. V gave up 6 bases and J gave up 0 bases, with 15 bases separating them. Germline V gene sequence: CDR1 SNHLY, CDR2 FYNNEI. The CDR3 protein is CASSNVGLDSYEQYF. The CDR3, as DNA: TGTGCCAGCAGCAACGTTGGACTCGACTCCTACGAGCAGTACTTC.

The CDR3 nucleotides read TGTGCCAGTAGTGCCAGCAGTCGGGACTACGAGCAGTACTTC. This encodes CASSASSRDYEQYF. This chain uses TRBV19 with TRBJ2-7, with a possible D match to TRBD2 (5 bases). From germline, CDR1 is LNHDA and CDR2 SQIVND (reference sequence). Trimming removed 5 bases from V and 3 bases from J, with 14 bases in between. CDR3 length equals 14 residues.

This clonotype was seen repeatedly, ten times or more. The chain couples TRBV5-1 to TRBJ1-1; TRBD1 matches at 8 bases. Losses at the gene ends were 4 bases for V and 5 bases for J; bases not matched to a gene: 7. From germline, CDR1 is SGHRS and CDR2 YFSETQ. The CDR3 is 14 residues long. The CDR3 nucleotides are TGCGCCAGCAGCCCTACGGACAGGGAGACTGAAGCTTTCTTT. Its translation: CASSPTDRETEAFF.